This T cell receptor (beta chain) was found in a study of response to subunit inactivated influenza vaccine. Study-wide results and caveats: Seasonal influenza vaccination, on each occasion, was suggested by the authors to recruit few new T cells.

V lost 3 bases, J lost 5 bases, and 2 bases stayed unmatched. Germline-derived CDR1 and CDR2 are SGHRS and YFSETQ. CDR3 size: 14 residues. This clonotype has more than one count but fewer than ten. Its antigen is undetermined. One entry per CDR3 protein results from TCRdb running MiXCR on the RT-PCR reads. The profile shows 450,000 to 550,000 distinct CDR3 sequences, 25% of them singletons. The chain uses TRBV5-1 and TRBJ2-7; 13 bases are a match to TRBD2. This TCR came from a man aged 50 to 60 who received an inactivated influenza vaccine. Sample: CD4+ T cells sorted from PBMCs, taken approximately 5 days after vaccination. DNA for the CDR3: TGCGCCAGCAGCTGGGGGACTAGCGGGGACGAGCAGTACTTC. Protein product: CASSWGTSGDEQYF.